This TCR beta chain was sequenced for a study of early T cells in non-severe SARS-CoV-2 infection. One entry per CDR3 protein, called by TCRdb with MiXCR from the 5' RACE reads. This sample has more than 65,000 distinct CDR3 sequences, with around 13% found just once. The CDR3 is 16 amino acids. V lost 1 base and J lost 1; bases outside the gene matches: 4. Germline V lookup: CDR1 MGHRA, CDR2 YSYEKL. This clonotype was recorded at least ten times. Sequencing input: whole blood. The chain carries TRBV4-1 and TRBJ1-5; 7 nucleotides align to TRBD1. The sequence was obtained from an adult who was a healthcare worker with PCR-confirmed SARS-CoV-2 infection or an uninfected control (not recorded which). CDR3 amino acids: CASSQGGTASNQPQHF. The DNA of the CDR3 is TGCGCCAGCAGCCAAGGAGGGACAGCGAGCAATCAGCCCCAGCATTTT.